One sample yielded the 26 T cell receptor beta chains listed below, sequenced in a study of cytomegalovirus exposure and HLA in healthy donors. Use of 60 Vbeta and 13 Jbeta primers characterized the PCR. The table came from immunoSEQ multiplex PCR; TCRdb's copy has only in-frame clones and leaves some out. The table has about 200,000 clones, about 82% seen once. Source material: PBMCs. The source is a man younger than 40 in good health and CMV-seronegative.

This chain joins TRBV7-2 and TRBJ2-1; 10 bases map to TRBD2. Germline values: CDR1 SGHTA, CDR2 FQGNSA. The CDR3 runs 15 residues. Unmatched junction bases numbered 6, after V lost 5 bases and J lost 5 bases. The chain's CDR3 is CASSQTSGENNEQFF. The CDR3 DNA is TGTGCCAGCAGCCAAACTAGCGGGGAGAACAATGAGCAGTTCTTC.

The gene calls are TRBV5-6 and TRBJ2-2, with D possibly TRBD2 on 6 matching bases. The V gene lost 2 bases and the J gene lost 4 bases, with 9 bases spanning the gap. Germline-derived CDR1 and CDR2 are SGHDT and YYEEEE. The CDR3 runs 14 residues. The CDR3 loop reads CASSFLAPTGELFF. In DNA, the CDR3 is TGTGCCAGCAGCTTTCTAGCGCCCACCGGGGAGCTGTTTTTT.

This clone was recorded only once. The chain recombines TRBV4-3 with TRBJ1-4, with 8 bases aligning to TRBD1. J gave up 6 bases and V 0 bases, and 3 bases lay outside the gene matches. Germline CDR1 and CDR2: LGHNA and YSLEER. The CDR3 has 15 amino acids. The CDR3 loop reads CASSQDLGQDEKLFF. The CDR3 nucleotides are TGCGCCAGCAGCCAAGATCTGGGACAGGATGAAAAACTGTTTTTT.

This clone is medium-sized in the sample. This chain connects TRBV6-5 to TRBJ2-7; D is perhaps TRBD1 (6 bases). Trimming cost V 4 bases and J 4 bases, with 14 bases left between them. Germline lookup yields CDR1 MNHEY and CDR2 SVGAGI. The CDR3 has 14 residues. The CDR3 loop is CASSFGQIYYEQYF. DNA of the CDR3: TGTGCCAGCAGTTTCGGACAGATTTATTACGAGCAGTACTTC.

This clone showed up many times. Since no conserved phenylalanine or tryptophan closes the CDR3, a read error is the likely cause. It is unclear where the CDR3 begins or ends on the DNA, so no DNA is shown, and the CDR3 is as TCRdb lists it. J is TRBJ2-7 and V is TRBV12-1; the table's TRBD1 call for D was not verified on the DNA. TRBV12-1 is deemed a pseudogene. The CDR3 sequence runs 11 residues, both termini included. The CDR3 is CASSLGDTPSA.

V and J are TRBV5-1 and TRBJ2-7; tentatively, D is TRBD1 (5 bases). The germline V and J ends were trimmed by 4 bases and 2 bases, with 13 bases remaining between them. CDR1 and CDR2 (germline): SGHRS, YFSETQ. The CDR3 has 14 residues. Here the CDR3 reads CASSPETVTYEQYF. In DNA form, the CDR3 reads TGCGCCAGCAGCCCAGAGACAGTTACCTACGAGCAGTACTTC. Combining the CDR3 with reference TRBV5-1 and TRBJ2-7 gives the whole variable domain KAGVTQTPRYLIKTRGQQVTLSCSPISGHRSVSWYQQTPGQGLQFLFEYFSETQRNKGNFPGRFSGRQFSNSRSEMNVSTLELGDSALYLCASSPETVTYEQYFGPGTRLTVT.

The V call is TRBV19, the J call TRBJ1-5, with TRBD1 matching over 10 bases. The V and J ends lost 5 bases and 9 bases, in that order; junction bases with no gene match: 10. Germline values: CDR1 LNHDA, CDR2 SQIVND (reference sequence). The CDR3 is 15 amino acids. CDR3 in DNA: TGTGCCAGTAGTTTCCCCGGGACAGGGGCGATGCCCCAGCATTTT. This translates into CASSFPGTGAMPQHF.

V is TRBV27 and J is TRBJ1-1; no clear D gene. The ends were cut back, 8 bases at V and 5 bases at J, with 9 bases in the middle. This CDR3 spans 11 amino acids. Germline V gene data show CDR1 as MNHEY and CDR2 as SMNVEV (reference sequence). The CDR3: CASFGRTEAFF. The CDR3 nucleotides are TGTGCCAGCTTTGGGAGGACTGAAGCTTTCTTT.

The chain links TRBV29-1 to TRBJ2-5; D possibly corresponds to TRBD1 (5 bases). The J call may be in error: the DNA end matches TRBJ2-7 better. CDR3 length equals 13 residues. The V gene's germline CDR1 is SQVTM and CDR2 ANQGSEA. CDR3 amino acids: CSVEFLDTYEQYF. CDR3 sequence (DNA): TGCAGCGTTGAGTTTCTGGACACTTACGAGCAGTACTTC.

A few counts support this clone. The chain joins TRBV5-1 to TRBJ2-5, with a tentative D call TRBD1 (6 bases). Germline CDR1 reads SGHRS; CDR2 reads YFSETQ. Trimming pared 5 bases from V and 1 base from J, leaving 12 bases between. The CDR3 covers 14 residues. The CDR3 loop reads CASRYGTPQETQYF. In nucleotides, the CDR3 is TGCGCCAGCAGATATGGGACACCCCAAGAGACCCAGTACTTC.

CDR3 DNA sequence: TGTGCCAGCAGCGTAGGGGGGGGAGGGGGCTCCTACGAGCAGTACTTC. It codes for CASSVGGGGGSYEQYF. The chain employs TRBV9 and TRBJ2-7; TRBD2 is a possible D gene (7 bases). The CDR3 totals 16 residues. V was pared by 0 bases and J by 0 bases, with 13 bases between. From germline, CDR1 is SGDLS and CDR2 YYNGEE.

For the CDR3, the DNA is TGTGCCAGCAGCGAAACGCATGGACAGGGTGGAGAGACCCAGTACTTC. The encoded protein is CASSETHGQGGETQYF. The chain has TRBV5-4 and TRBJ2-5, with 8 bases matching TRBD1. Germline values: CDR1 SGHNT, CDR2 YYREEE (reference sequence). J was trimmed by 4 bases and V by 4 bases; bases with no gene match: 12. This CDR3 comprises 16 residues.

The chain has TRBV4-1 and TRBJ2-1, with 8 bases aligning to TRBD2. The CDR3 sequence is 15 residues long. Germline V gives CDR1 MGHRA, CDR2 YSYEKL. Trimming at V came to 1 base and at J to 9 bases, leaving 8 bases not matched to a gene. CDR3 nucleotide sequence: TGCGCCAGCAGCCAAGTCCCCGGGGGGGCCGCTGAGCAGTTCTTC. This codes for CASSQVPGGAAEQFF.

This chain joins TRBV5-4 and TRBJ1-6; possibly TRBD1 for D (5 bases). The CDR3 contains 14 residues. The V gene lost 0 bases and the J gene lost 11 bases, with 12 bases spanning the gap. Germline V gene data show CDR1 as SGHNT and CDR2 as YYREEE (reference sequence). The CDR3 is CASSLGEGRPPLHF. Here the CDR3 DNA reads TGTGCCAGCAGCTTGGGGGAGGGGCGACCACCCCTCCACTTT. The full variable domain, rest sourced from reference TRBV5-4 and TRBJ1-6, is ETGVTQSPTHLIKTRGQQVTLRCSSQSGHNTVSWYQQALGQGPQFIFQYYREEENGRGNFPPRFSGLQFPNYSSELNVNALELDDSALYLCASSLGEGRPPLHFGNGTRLTVT.

The V call is TRBV19, the J call TRBJ1-2; D is possibly TRBD1 (6 bases). The V end lost 2 bases, the J end lost 3 bases, and 13 bases lay between the germline ends. Germline V gene lookup returns CDR1 LNHDA and CDR2 SQIVND (reference sequence). This CDR3 has 15 amino acids. The DNA of the CDR3 is TGTGCCAGTAGTATAACGACAGGATCCTACTATGGCTACACCTTC. Its protein is CASSITTGSYYGYTF.

The rearrangement links TRBV5-1 to TRBJ2-1; 7 bases map to TRBD2. The germline V gene encodes CDR1 SGHRS and CDR2 YFSETQ. V was clipped by 5 bases and J by 4 bases; unmatched bases: 9. CDR3 length equals 15 residues. The CDR3 region is CASSPGGERYNEQFF. Written as DNA, the CDR3 is TGCGCCAGCAGTCCTGGGGGGGAGAGGTACAATGAGCAGTTCTTC.

The genes are TRBV9 and TRBJ2-1, with 9 bases identical to TRBD1. Germline assignment: CDR1 SGDLS and CDR2 YYNGEE. The CDR3 contains 16 residues. V dropped 0 bases and J dropped 8; count of bases not matched to a gene: 9. The CDR3 nucleotides are TGTGCCAGCAGCGTAGGATCGACAGGGGGTATCTATGAGCAGTTCTTC. Translation: CASSVGSTGGIYEQFF. The variable domain in full, with the rest retrieved from reference TRBV9 and TRBJ2-1, is DSGVTQTPKHLITATGQRVTLRCSPRSGDLSVYWYQQSLDQGLQFLIQYYNGEERAKGNILERFSAQQFPDLHSELNLSSLELGDSALYFCASSVGSTGGIYEQFFGPGTRLTVL.

The chain has TRBV7-2 and TRBJ1-1; TRBD1 aligns across 7 bases. After removal of 2 bases from V and 5 bases from J, the junction contained 2 bases not matched to a gene. From germline, CDR1 is SGHTA and CDR2 FQGNSA. The CDR3 extends over 13 amino acids. The CDR3: CASSLSQGTEAFF. The CDR3 coding sequence is TGTGCCAGCAGCTTATCACAGGGGACTGAAGCTTTCTTT.

The chain is built from TRBV28 and TRBJ2-7, with 9 bases identical to TRBD1. The V gene end was trimmed by 5 bases and the J gene end by 3 bases; junction bases not matched to a gene: 8. The CDR3 is 15 residues long. CDR1 MDHEN and CDR2 SYDVKM come from the germline V gene. This CDR3 is CASSASGTGNYEQYF. CDR3 nucleotide sequence: TGTGCCAGCAGTGCATCCGGGACAGGGAACTACGAGCAGTACTTC.

The CDR3 reads CASSPNRGRTGELFF. The CDR3 DNA follows: TGTGCCAGCAGCCCTAACAGGGGGCGAACCGGGGAGCTGTTTTTT. V usage is TRBV11-2 and J usage is TRBJ2-2, with 9 bases that match TRBD1. This CDR3 comprises 15 residues. Per germline, CDR1 SGHAT and CDR2 FQNNGV. Unmatched junction bases numbered 6, after V lost 5 bases and J lost 5 bases.

The gene calls are TRBV2 and TRBJ1-1; no definite D call. Germline values: CDR1 SNHLY, CDR2 FYNNEI. V dropped 4 bases and J dropped 1 base, with 10 bases sitting between them. The CDR3 length is 14 residues. CDR3 sequence: CASSVTHQNTEAFF. As DNA, the CDR3 is TGTGCCAGCAGTGTCACACATCAGAACACTGAAGCTTTCTTT.

This chain connects TRBV7-2 to TRBJ2-3; TRBD2 matches at 15 bases. V trimming: 5 bases; J trimming: 2 bases; junction bases outside the gene matches: 5. Germline CDR1 is SGHTA and CDR2 is FQGNSA. The CDR3 has 17 amino acids. CDR3 in DNA: TGTGCCAGCAGCGGACTAGCGGGGGGGGCGTTCACAGATACGCAGTATTTT. Encoded protein: CASSGLAGGAFTDTQYF.

The CDR3 bases are TGTGCCAGCAGCTGGGACAGGGACTACGAGCAGTACTTC. Translated, it gives CASSWDRDYEQYF. This chain joins TRBV7-9 and TRBJ2-7; TRBD1 agrees at 9 bases. Germline V lookup: CDR1 SEHNR, CDR2 FQNEAQ (reference sequence). The CDR3 sequence is 13 residues long. J was trimmed by 3 bases and V by 4 bases; bases with no gene match: 1. The full variable domain, rest sourced from reference TRBV7-9 and TRBJ2-7, is DTGVSQNPRHKITKRGQNVTFRCDPISEHNRLYWYRQTLGQGPEFLTYFQNEAQLEKSRLLSDRFSAERPKGSFSTLEIQRTEQGDSAMYLCASSWDRDYEQYFGPGTRLTVT.

The V gene is TRBV2, the J gene TRBJ2-5, with TRBD2 matching 12 bases. The trim removed 7 bases at V and 12 bases at J, leaving 15 bases unmatched. The CDR3 extends over 15 amino acids. Germline CDR1 and CDR2: SNHLY and FYNNEI. The CDR3 spells CASTEMTSGGRRKYF. In DNA form, the CDR3 reads TGTGCCAGCACCGAAATGACTAGCGGGGGCCGCCGCAAGTACTTC.

J is TRBJ2-5 and V is TRBV11-2; 13 bases agree with TRBD2. The trim removed 5 bases at V and 1 base at J, leaving 7 bases unmatched. CDR3 length: 17 amino acids. The germline gives CDR1 SGHAT, CDR2 FQNNGV. The CDR3 DNA reads as TGTGCCAGCAGCCACGGACTAGCGGGGGCTATCCAAGAGACCCAGTACTTC. Translating gives CASSHGLAGAIQETQYF. The variable domain in full, completed from reference TRBV11-2 and TRBJ2-5, reads EAGVAQSPRYKIIEKRQSVAFWCNPISGHATLYWYQQILGQGPKLLIQFQNNGVVDDSQLPKDRFSAERLKGVDSTLKIQPAKLEDSAVYLCASSHGLAGAIQETQYFGPGTRLLVL.

This chain joins TRBV5-1 and TRBJ2-1, with TRBD1 identical over 10 bases. Per the germline V gene, CDR1 is SGHRS and CDR2 is YFSETQ. V shed 2 bases, J shed 8 bases, and the junction held 13 bases outside the gene matches. This CDR3 spans 17 amino acids. This CDR3 reads CASSFPQDRGQAHEQFF. CDR3 DNA: TGCGCCAGCAGCTTTCCCCAAGACAGGGGGCAGGCGCATGAGCAGTTCTTC.